This passage covers 8 T cell receptor beta chains from one sample sequenced in a study of graft-versus-host responses after intestinal transplantation. These receptors' targets are unknown. The method was immunoSEQ multiplex PCR; TCRdb's version includes in-frame clones alone and lacks a portion of them. The sample includes approximately 82,000 clones, about nine tenths of them seen just once. The sequenced sample was unstimulated CD4+ T cells sorted from spleen or lymph node cells, obtained before intestinal transplant. These receptors all stem from a human donor who received an intestinal transplant.

The chain carries TRBV7-5 and TRBJ1-2. TRBV7-5 is a documented pseudogene. This CDR3 is 16 amino acids long. The CDR3 is CVRSFSGVLRKNGYTF. The CDR3 DNA sequence: TGTGTCAGAAGCTTCTCCGGGGTGCTAAGGAAAAATGGCTACACCTTC.

This chain links TRBV5-1 with TRBJ1-3; 8 nucleotides match TRBD1. The CDR3 is 17 residues long. Trimming removed 3 bases from V and 0 bases from J; junction bases left unmatched: 8. Looked up from germline, CDR1 is SGHRS and CDR2 is YFSETQ. Here the CDR3 reads CASSSTQGAPSGNTIYF. The CDR3 nucleotides are TGCGCCAGCAGCTCGACGCAGGGGGCACCCTCTGGAAACACCATATATTTT.

The chain recombines TRBV14 with TRBJ1-2; D unresolved. V lost 0 bases, J lost 3 bases, and 8 bases lay in between. The CDR3 consists of 14 residues. Germline CDR1 is SGHDN and CDR2 is FVKESK. This CDR3 is CASSQDARDYGYTF. CDR3 nucleotides: TGTGCCAGCAGCCAAGATGCCCGGGACTATGGCTACACCTTC.

The rearrangement uses TRBV11-3 and TRBJ1-3, with D perhaps matching TRBD1 (5 bases). The CDR3 has 15 amino acids. V was clipped by 0 bases and J by 3 bases, with 9 bases between them. CDR1 is SGHNT and CDR2 is YENEEA in the germline V gene. In DNA, the CDR3 is TGTGCCAGCAGCTTAGACGGGGGAGTTGGAAACACCATATATTTT. Protein product: CASSLDGGVGNTIYF.

The chain carries TRBV5-1 and TRBJ2-7; 9 bases line up with TRBD1. Germline CDR1 and CDR2: SGHRS and YFSETQ. J was trimmed by 2 bases and V by 0 bases; bases with no gene match: 0. The CDR3 is 14 amino acids. CDR3 sequence (DNA): TGCGCCAGCAGCTTGGGGACAGGGGCCTACGAGCAGTACTTC. Amino acids: CASSLGTGAYEQYF.

The chain is built from TRBV10-3 and TRBJ2-7; 9 bases fit TRBD1. CDR3 size: 12 residues. Germline assignment: CDR1 ENHRY and CDR2 SYGVKD. With V trimmed by 6 bases and J by 3 bases, 0 bases remained unmatched. CDR3 region: CAIRTGGYEQYF. The CDR3 nucleotides read TGTGCCATCAGGACAGGGGGCTACGAGCAGTACTTC.

The chain links TRBV4-3 to TRBJ1-4; 8 nucleotides agree with TRBD1. CDR1 LGHNA and CDR2 YSLEER come from the germline V gene. V was pared by 4 bases and J by 0 bases, with 10 bases of the junction left unmatched. The CDR3 runs 18 residues. The CDR3 DNA sequence: TGCGCCAGCAGCCTTAGGACAGGGAGATCTACAACTAATGAAAAACTGTTTTTT. It specifies CASSLRTGRSTTNEKLFF.

CDR3 region: CASSPPSTDGYTF. The CDR3, as DNA: TGTGCCAGCTCACCACCGTCGACTGATGGCTACACCTTC. This sequence joins TRBV18 and TRBJ1-2, with D unresolved. CDR3 length: 13 residues. V dropped 0 bases and J dropped 6 bases, with 8 bases sitting between them. Germline-derived CDR1 and CDR2 are KGHSH and LQKENI.